This T cell receptor (beta chain) was profiled in a study of cytomegalovirus exposure and HLA in healthy donors. In regard to this clone: Antigen unknown.

TCRdb's copy holds only in-frame clones and misses some; the assay was immunoSEQ multiplex PCR. This table holds 300,000 to 450,000 clones, more than 80% found once. Study-wide results and caveats: Cytomegalovirus status, reportedly, was diagnosed with high specificity and sensitivity by the classifier.

In germline, CDR1 is MDHEN, CDR2 SYDVKM. V lost 5 bases to trimming and J lost 2 bases; unmatched junction nucleotides: 6. The CDR3 has 14 residues. The source of this sequence is a woman between 18 and 29 years old in good health and CMV-seronegative. The sequenced sample was PBMCs. The rearrangement uses TRBV28 and TRBJ2-7; 7 bases are a match to TRBD1. In DNA, the CDR3 is TGTGCCAGCAGTCCGGGACAGTTCCCCTACGAGCAGTACTTC. Translating it yields CASSPGQFPYEQYF.